These T cell receptor beta chains were read from a single sample in a study of regulatory T cells in long-lasting Graves disease. TCRdb processed the multiplex PCR reads anew with MiXCR; each CDR3 protein has one entry. The sample carries approximately 400,000 distinct CDR3 sequences, roughly 24% recorded once. The sample in question was peripheral blood mononuclear cells (PBMCs), obtained when the disease was refractory, from a patient treated with antithyroid drugs. Source of these receptors: a woman in her forties with Graves disease. The conserved cysteine and the conserved F or W are not part of the CDR3 here. Clone size is shown for a subset of rows, as once, few, many or a class of expanded clone.

>few|TRBJ2-1|TRBV7-3
ASSELAGNEQF
>few|TRBJ2-4|TRBV13
ASSLSQGYLAKNIQY
>many|TRBJ1-1|TRBV2
ASSTHLNTEAF
>-|TRBJ1-4|TRBV4-2
ASSVRDGSFLATNEKLF
>-|TRBJ2-2|TRBV7-6
ASSPLAGQNTGELF
>-|TRBJ2-1|TRBV24-1
ATSDLKRVNEQF
>many|TRBJ2-5|TRBV29-1
SGGVSPVTQY
>-|TRBJ2-2|TRBV28
ASRKGGLAGGPRTGELF
>-|TRBJ1-1|TRBV12-3/TRBV12-4
ASSDGDRGGTEAF
>-|TRBJ2-1|TRBV6-1
ASSSRATGKDEQF
>few|TRBJ1-6|TRBV19
ASSATNTQRLF
>-|TRBJ2-2|TRBV6-9
ASSYWYLAEGMNTGELF
>many|TRBJ2-7|TRBV6-1
ASSGHTLRTVNSEQY
>-|TRBJ2-5|TRBV6-5
AGSYQQGAETQY
>-|TRBJ1-6|TRBV20-1
SARDLAAGRNSPLH
>many|TRBJ1-6|TRBV28
ASSETGQNSPLH
>few|TRBJ2-1|TRBV28
ASTLGAGTLSYNEQF
>-|TRBJ2-7|TRBV7-2
ASSLGSRSSYEQY
>few|TRBJ1-1|TRBV7-3
ASSPNSGRFYTEAF
>-|TRBJ2-4|TRBV20-1
NASLSGLLAKNIQY
>-|TRBJ2-1|TRBV5-1
ASSLGKRLAGYNEQF
>many|TRBJ1-1|TRBV7-2
ASSSPGRATF
>-|TRBJ1-4|TRBV6-1
ASVLSTNEKLF
>few|TRBJ2-3|TRBV7-9
ASSLVGPTDTQY
>many|TRBJ1-6|TRBV28
ASSPGGGQNNSPLH
>-|TRBJ1-1|TRBV29-1
SARLGRDTEAF
>-|TRBJ2-5|TRBV20-1
SARRGRGETQY
>-|TRBJ2-2|TRBV12-3/TRBV12-4
ASSFRTGGPGELF
>-|TRBJ2-7|TRBV5-1
ASSSTSRVDEQY
>few|TRBJ2-7|TRBV7-2
ASSGMIEQY
>few|TRBJ1-6|TRBV4-1
ASSQVTPKGRNSPLH
>-|TRBJ1-5|TRBV19
ASSMPGRDFQPQH
>many|TRBJ2-7|TRBV6-1
ASSEGASSYEQY
>-|TRBJ1-1|TRBV5-1
ASSLGGQSNTEAF
>once|TRBJ2-2|TRBV5-4
ASSDRTSGENTGELF
>many|TRBJ1-6|TRBV15
ATSRGDGNSPLH
>many|TRBJ1-1|TRBV27
ASKEIGGTEAF
>many|TRBJ2-5|TRBV12-3/TRBV12-4
ASSFRGPETQY
>-|TRBJ1-2|TRBV7-6
ASSFQGARGYT
>-|TRBJ2-5|TRBV14
ASSRIEGTQY
>-|TRBJ2-2|TRBV5-6
ASSLAGVTGELF
>few|TRBJ1-2|TRBV15
ATRDTRTSGYT
>-|TRBJ2-7|TRBV7-9
ASSPAGTANTYEQY
>-|TRBJ2-7|TRBV4-1
ASSFGLAGDEQY
>-|TRBJ2-6|TRBV30
AWGGAYTGASVLT